A single sample gave rise to the 5 T cell receptor beta chains below, sequenced in a study of vaccination and CD4 T cells after COVID-19. Cultured CD4+ T cell DNA was sequenced using the Oncomine TCR Beta short-read assay. One entry per CDR3 protein results from TCRdb running MiXCR on the PCR reads. The sample includes some 25,000 distinct CDR3 sequences, around 48% of them seen just once. No antigen has been assigned to these receptors. Treatment meaning: approximately nine-day PBMC culture with coronavirus spike peptide pools or control peptides (ViraFEST assay). Source material: CD4+ T cells from blood, cultured in vitro. The receptors were sampled from a human donor who had recovered from COVID-19.

The sample holds a few counts of this clonotype. The gene calls are TRBV20-1 and TRBJ1-2; the D gene is possibly TRBD1 (6 bases). V was trimmed by 1 base and J by 8 bases, leaving 17 bases between them. Per germline, CDR1 DFQATT and CDR2 SNEGSKA (reference sequence). CDR3 length: 14 amino acids. Here the CDR3 DNA reads TGCAGTGCTAGAGGGGGTTGGGGGCTGTGGGGCTACACCTTC. The encoded protein is CSARGGWGLWGYTF.

The chain has TRBV6-1 and TRBJ1-5; no firm D call. V was pared by 3 bases and J by 0 bases, with 6 bases between. The CDR3 has 14 residues. Germline loops: CDR1 MNHNS, CDR2 SASEGT. Here the CDR3 reads CASSDWHSNQPQHF. The CDR3 bases are TGTGCCAGCAGTGATTGGCATAGCAATCAGCCCCAGCATTTT.

The V and J genes are TRBV6-1 and TRBJ2-1; TRBD1 matches 11 bases. Unmatched junction bases numbered 8, after V lost 4 bases and J lost 9 bases. Germline V CDR1 and CDR2: MNHNS, SASEGT. This CDR3 is built from 15 residues. The CDR3 reads CASSAGTGGRGEQFF. Here the CDR3 DNA reads TGTGCCAGCAGTGCCGGGACAGGGGGACGTGGTGAGCAGTTCTTC.

V gene TRBV7-2 combines with J gene TRBJ1-1, with D tentatively TRBD1 (5 bases). The germline V and J ends were trimmed by 5 bases and 2 bases, with 9 bases remaining between them. Per the germline V gene, CDR1 is SGHTA and CDR2 is FQGNSA. This CDR3 comprises 13 residues. Written as DNA, the CDR3 is TGTGCCAGCAGCACCGGACAAAACACTGAAGCTTTCTTT. It specifies CASSTGQNTEAFF. The variable domain in full, with the rest retrieved from reference TRBV7-2 and TRBJ1-1, is GAGVSQSPSNKVTEKGKDVELRCDPISGHTALYWYRQSLGQGLEFLIYFQGNSAPDKSGLPSDRFSAERTGGSVSTLTIQRTQQEDSAVYLCASSTGQNTEAFFGQGTRLTVV.

This clonotype was seen a few times. The V and J genes are TRBV20-1 and TRBJ2-7, with a possible D match to TRBD1 (5 bases). Germline V CDR1 and CDR2: DFQATT, SNEGSKA (reference sequence). Trimming took off 5 bases at V and 4 bases at J, with 9 bases between the two ends. There are 11 residues in the CDR3. As DNA, the CDR3 is TGCAGTGCTCCCCCAGGGTACGAGCAGTACTTC. The encoded protein is CSAPPGYEQYF.